Presented here are 27 T cell receptor beta chains from one specimen sequenced in a study of T cell responses to AZD1222 COVID-19 vaccine. The protocol was immunoSEQ multiplex PCR, while the TCRdb copy is restricted to in-frame clones and leaves out a portion. The sample records fewer than 200,000 clones, 85% to 90% being singletons. This material consisted of peripheral blood, taken on day 0 of AZD1222 vaccination. The receptor source for this set is an adult in good health.

The table lists this clone with a few counts. This chain links TRBV29-1 with TRBJ1-1; 9 positions match TRBD1. Trimming took 8 bases from V and 4 from J; bases not matched to a gene: 5. Germline CDR1 and CDR2: SQVTM and ANQGSEA. The CDR3 consists of 12 residues. CDR3 sequence: CSTGDRATEAFF. CDR3 in DNA: TGCAGCACCGGGGACAGGGCCACTGAAGCTTTCTTT.

The chain combines TRBV5-4 with TRBJ2-7, with 8 bases fitting TRBD2. The CDR3 runs 14 residues. The trim removed 3 bases at V and 0 bases at J, leaving 2 bases unmatched. The V gene's germline CDR1 is SGHNT and CDR2 YYREEE (reference sequence). The CDR3: CASSSGTSSYEQYF. The CDR3 nucleotides are TGTGCCAGCAGCTCCGGGACTAGCTCCTACGAGCAGTACTTC.

A word on this clone: Other DNA sequences in the sample encode the same CDR3. The J gene is TRBJ2-7, the V gene TRBV14, with D unclear. CDR1 SGHDN and CDR2 FVKESK come from the germline V gene. Trimming removed 3 bases at V and 4 bases at J, with 4 bases between. The CDR3 runs to 11 residues. This CDR3 reads CASSHAYEQYF. The DNA for the CDR3 is TGTGCCAGCAGCCATGCTTACGAGCAGTACTTC.

The genes are TRBV7-2 and TRBJ1-1, with 9 bases aligning to TRBD1. Germline V gives CDR1 SGHTA, CDR2 FQGNSA. This CDR3 has 14 amino acids. Trimming removed 7 bases from V and 4 bases from J; junction bases left unmatched: 7. The CDR3 region is CASKPGQGFTEAFF. The CDR3 nucleotides read TGTGCCAGCAAACCGGGACAGGGTTTCACTGAAGCTTTCTTT.

The chain combines TRBV7-3 with TRBJ2-2, with D possibly being TRBD2 (6 bases). V shed 2 bases and J shed 4 bases, with 11 bases lying between them. CDR3 length: 15 residues. Germline assignment: CDR1 SGHTA and CDR2 FQGTGA. DNA of the CDR3: TGTGCCAGCAGCTTAGAGGCAGCGGGCACCGGGGAGCTGTTTTTT. Amino acid sequence: CASSLEAAGTGELFF.

The chain combines TRBV6-5 with TRBJ1-1; 7 nucleotides line up with TRBD1. The V segment lost 4 bases and the J segment 1 base; nucleotides outside the gene matches: 3. CDR1 is MNHEY, CDR2 SVGAGI, per germline. The CDR3 has 14 residues. In DNA, the CDR3 is TGTGCCAGCAGTTCCGGGACAGCGAACACTGAAGCTTTCTTT. Protein sequence: CASSSGTANTEAFF.

The V call is TRBV24-1, the J call TRBJ1-5; no reliable D call. V lost 3 bases to trimming and J lost 0 bases, with 2 bases between them. The CDR3 spans 13 residues. Germline V gene lookup returns CDR1 KGHDR and CDR2 SFDVKD. The DNA of the CDR3 is TGTGCCACCAGTGATGATAGCAATCAGCCCCAGCATTTT. Its translation is CATSDDSNQPQHF.

This clone was detected only a few times. The J gene is TRBJ1-4, the V gene TRBV9; D is possibly TRBD1 (5 bases). The length of the CDR3 is 12 residues. Germline CDR1 is SGDLS and CDR2 is YYNGEE. V lost 3 bases and J lost 5, with 5 bases in between. In DNA, the CDR3 is TGTGCCAGCAGCGGGACAAATGAAAAACTGTTTTTT. Protein: CASSGTNEKLFF.

The chain uses TRBV27 and TRBJ2-4; 10 nucleotides line up with TRBD2. V dropped 3 bases and J dropped 6; count of bases not matched to a gene: 8. The germline V gene encodes CDR1 MNHEY and CDR2 SMNVEV (reference sequence). The CDR3 is 16 amino acids. In DNA form, the CDR3 reads TGTGCCAGCAGTTTGTCTAGCGGGAGTTCGGGAAACATTCAGTACTTC. Translated: CASSLSSGSSGNIQYF.

The count of this clone is one. The V call is TRBV7-2, the J call TRBJ2-5; D might be TRBD1 or TRBD2, each matching 6 bases. The length of the CDR3 is 15 residues. Trimming removed 5 bases from V and 5 bases from J, with 18 bases in between. Germline CDR1 and CDR2: SGHTA and FQGNSA. The CDR3 DNA sequence: TGTGCCAGCAGCCCGACTAGGGGGGAAGAGGAGACCCAGTACTTC. Translation gives CASSPTRGEEETQYF.

Points on this clone: Other DNA sequences within the sample encode an identical CDR3. The chain carries TRBV9 and TRBJ2-5, with D uncertain. This CDR3 spans 14 amino acids. Trimming removed 5 bases from V and 1 base from J, with 12 bases in between. CDR1 and CDR2 from the germline V gene are SGDLS and YYNGEE. As DNA, the CDR3 is TGTGCCAGCAGTGGAAAAACAGTCCAAGAGACCCAGTACTTC. This translates into CASSGKTVQETQYF.

This sequence joins TRBV6-5 and TRBJ2-5; D call uncertain. The CDR3 extends over 15 amino acids. CDR1 and CDR2 from the germline V gene are MNHEY and SVGAGI. V was shortened by 6 bases and J by 1 base, with 15 bases between the two germline ends. CDR3 bases: TGTGCCAGCAGGGTCCTGGATGGGTCCCAAGAGACCCAGTACTTC. Amino acids: CASRVLDGSQETQYF.

The CDR3 loop reads CASSQVAGGAWGTQYF. CDR3 coding DNA: TGCGCCAGCAGCCAAGTAGCGGGGGGGGCCTGGGGCACGCAGTATTTT. The J gene is TRBJ2-3, the V gene TRBV4-3, with TRBD2 matching 11 bases. The V and J ends lost 1 base and 9 bases, in that order; junction bases with no gene match: 9. This CDR3 has 16 residues. CDR1 and CDR2 (germline): LGHNA, YSLEER.

The chain uses TRBV28 and TRBJ2-2; D remains unclear. The V gene's germline CDR1 is MDHEN and CDR2 SYDVKM. Trimming stripped 3 bases from V and 0 bases from J, with 11 bases between. There are 16 residues in the CDR3. This CDR3 is CASSFRSLANTGELFF. CDR3 nucleotides: TGTGCCAGCAGTTTTAGGAGCCTAGCGAACACCGGGGAGCTGTTTTTT.

The chain carries TRBV11-3 and TRBJ1-6; perhaps TRBD1 as D (5 bases). Trimming cost V 3 bases and J 8 bases, with 11 bases left between them. The CDR3 consists of 14 residues. The V gene's germline CDR1 is SGHNT and CDR2 YENEEA. DNA of the CDR3: TGTGCCAGCAGCTTCAAGGGGCCGTATTCACCCCTCCACTTT. It codes for CASSFKGPYSPLHF.

In its sample, this clone was seen once. The chain combines TRBV27 with TRBJ1-5; possible D gene TRBD1, 5 bases. V was clipped by 5 bases and J by 0 bases, with 11 bases between them. This CDR3 has 15 residues. Germline V gives CDR1 MNHEY, CDR2 SMNVEV (reference sequence). The CDR3 spells CASSPRVYSNQPQHF. CDR3 DNA: TGTGCCAGCAGTCCCAGGGTCTATAGCAATCAGCCCCAGCATTTT.

This clone has more than one count but fewer than ten. The chain recombines TRBV6-5 with TRBJ2-7; 7 bases are shared with TRBD1. The CDR3 contains 14 residues. The junction had 10 bases not matched to a gene; V was cut back by 2 bases and J by 9 bases. CDR1 is MNHEY and CDR2 is SVGAGI in the germline V gene. The CDR3, as DNA: TGTGCCAGCAGTTACCCTGAAGACAGGGACGGGCAGTACTTC. Translation gives CASSYPEDRDGQYF.

This clone is a singleton in its sample. The chain uses TRBV19 and TRBJ1-2; TRBD1 aligns across 7 bases. The germline CDR1 and CDR2 sequences are LNHDA and SQIVND (reference sequence). J lost 4 bases, V lost 2 bases, and 4 bases had no gene match. The CDR3 has 14 amino acids. As DNA, the CDR3 is TGTGCCAGTAGTATAAAACAGGGGAGCTATGGCTACACCTTC. It is translated as CASSIKQGSYGYTF.

The genes are TRBV19 and TRBJ1-5; D is undetermined. The CDR3 runs to 13 residues. CDR1 and CDR2 (germline): LNHDA, SQIVND (reference sequence). Trimming took off 3 bases at V and 4 bases at J, with 7 bases between the two ends. The CDR3 sequence is CASSIERNQPQHF. The DNA of the CDR3 is TGTGCCAGTAGTATTGAGAGGAATCAGCCCCAGCATTTT.

The chain couples TRBV12-3 or TRBV12-4 to TRBJ1-6, with D unresolved. Trimming left V 5 bases short and J 9 bases short, with 11 bases between. This CDR3 has 13 residues. For the CDR3, the DNA is TGTGCCAGCAGTCGTAAGATTCCTTCACCCCTCCACTTT. Protein: CASSRKIPSPLHF.

The V call is TRBV14, the J call TRBJ2-5, with D uncertain. V shed 1 base and J shed 5 bases, with 14 bases lying between them. Germline V gene lookup returns CDR1 SGHDN and CDR2 FVKESK. CDR3 length: 15 residues. The CDR3 region has the DNA TGTGCCAGCAGCCAAGTTGCTGGATCATGGGAGACCCAGTACTTC. It yields the protein CASSQVAGSWETQYF.

The chain joins TRBV27 to TRBJ2-7, with TRBD1 as a possible D gene (5 bases). The CDR3 contains 13 residues. The germline V and J ends were trimmed by 6 bases and 1 base, with 10 bases remaining between them. The germline CDR1 and CDR2 sequences are MNHEY and SMNVEV (reference sequence). As DNA, the CDR3 is TGTGCCAGCAGCCCCGACAGTTCCTACGAGCAGTACTTC. Residues: CASSPDSSYEQYF.

The chain recombines TRBV27 with TRBJ2-2; TRBD1 matches at 9 bases. The CDR3 sequence is 16 residues long. J gave up 2 bases and V 6 bases, and 7 bases lay outside the gene matches. Germline loops: CDR1 MNHEY, CDR2 SMNVEV (reference sequence). The CDR3 loop is CASRKLGQGNTGELFF. In DNA, the CDR3 is TGTGCCAGCAGAAAATTGGGACAGGGTAACACCGGGGAGCTGTTTTTT.

This clone was recorded once. CDR3 residues: CASSPGMNTEAFF. DNA for the CDR3: TGTGCCAGCAGCCCTGGGATGAACACTGAAGCTTTCTTT. V and J are TRBV7-6 and TRBJ1-1; no reliable D call. Per germline, CDR1 SGHVS and CDR2 FNYEAQ. This CDR3 region has 13 residues. Trimming removed 5 bases from V and 0 bases from J, with 7 bases in between. Complete variable domain (other parts from reference TRBV7-6 and TRBJ1-1): GAGVSQSPRYKVTKRGQDVALRCDPISGHVSLYWYRQALGQGPEFLTYFNYEAQQDKSGLPNDRFSAERPEGSISTLTIQRTEQRDSAMYRCASSPGMNTEAFFGQGTRLTVV.

The chain has TRBV5-6 and TRBJ2-5; 7 nucleotides line up with TRBD1. This CDR3 contains 13 residues. The V gene's germline CDR1 is SGHDT and CDR2 YYEEEE. V was clipped by 4 bases and J by 5 bases; unmatched bases: 5. The DNA for the CDR3 is TGTGCCAGCAGCCTAAGGACAGGCGAGACCCAGTACTTC. This gives the protein CASSLRTGETQYF.

J is TRBJ1-2 and V is TRBV12-3 or TRBV12-4; D is unclear. Trimming left V 7 bases short and J 8 bases short, with 14 bases between. The CDR3 covers 12 residues. The CDR3 sequence is CASKLDGGGYTF. CDR3 nucleotides: TGTGCCAGCAAGCTGGACGGCGGCGGCTACACCTTC.

V and J are TRBV19 and TRBJ2-1, with 14 bases lining up with TRBD2. After removal of 5 bases from V and 10 bases from J, the junction contained 10 bases not matched to a gene. Germline lookup yields CDR1 LNHDA and CDR2 SQIVND (reference sequence). The CDR3 runs 16 residues. CDR3 loop: CASSEGGTSGRREQFF. In DNA form, the CDR3 reads TGTGCCAGTAGTGAGGGAGGGACTAGCGGGAGACGCGAGCAGTTCTTC.